The rows below give T cell receptor beta chains drawn from one sample of a study of PD-L1 blockade in urothelial cancer. Using immunoSEQ multiplex PCR, the repertoire was profiled, and TCRdb retains in-frame clones only, with some absent. The table has 45,000 to 50,000 clones, about 87% seen once; the top ten hold about 4%. The sequenced sample was PBMCs, obtained around atezolizumab (anti-PD-L1) treatment. The receptors were sampled from a man older than 75 with urothelial cancer. CDR3s include the opening cysteine and the closing phenylalanine or tryptophan. A D gene is named only where the DNA matches it firmly. Clone sizes are given selectively: once, few, many, or a class where the clone is expanded.

D gene	V gene	J gene	clone size	CDR3 protein
.	TRBV19	TRBJ2-2	.	CASSADGGFPYTGELFF
TRBD1	TRBV9	TRBJ2-5	.	CASQRDRGSGETQYF
TRBD2	TRBV5-4	TRBJ2-3	few	CASSLPSGDTDTQYF
TRBD1	TRBV10-3	TRBJ2-3	.	CATQSGTGDLLSTDTQYF
TRBD1	TRBV19	TRBJ1-3	.	CASSTPGQDNTIYF
.	TRBV5-1	TRBJ2-1	.	CASSDQAAGSYNEQFF
.	TRBV15	TRBJ2-5	.	CATSEAGPETQYF
TRBD1	TRBV19	TRBJ1-2	.	CASKEMDRGRGYTF
TRBD2	TRBV7-2	TRBJ2-7	.	CASSLEGLAVGPTLGQYF
.	TRBV5-4	TRBJ1-4	.	CASRGGHGEKLFF
TRBD2	TRBV14	TRBJ2-7	once	CASSRSGSGSYEQYF
.	TRBV9	TRBJ1-1	once	CASSLIENTEAFF
.	TRBV19	TRBJ2-6	.	CASSIKGGGSGANVLTF
.	TRBV5-5	TRBJ2-7	.	CASRLQDWQYF
TRBD2	TRBV10-2	TRBJ2-1	few	CASTISGRAGGNEQFF
.	TRBV7-9	TRBJ2-7	.	CASSFRGSDEQYF
.	TRBV27	TRBJ1-5	.	CASSRTGSSNQPQHF
TRBD1	TRBV11-2	TRBJ2-7	.	CASSFGTGPREFHEQYF
.	TRBV18	TRBJ2-7	few	CASSPASDEQYF
TRBD1	TRBV6-6	TRBJ1-2	.	CASIKGSTGVFGYTF
.	TRBV18	TRBJ2-5	.	CASSPPNGQETQYF
TRBD2	TRBV11-2	TRBJ2-3	.	CASSGRLASTDTQYF
.	TRBV2	TRBJ1-5	.	CASSEAVRGPQHF
.	TRBV27	TRBJ2-1	.	CASSPITRRSSYNEQFF
TRBD1	TRBV19	TRBJ2-7	.	CASSMRGLARYEQYF